This is a list of T cell receptor beta chains from one sample in a study of PD-1 blockade in mismatch repair-deficient tumors. TCRdb keeps only in-frame clones here, not all; method: immunoSEQ multiplex PCR. The profile shows 120,000 or so clones, about 88% of them singletons. The source material was peripheral blood, sampled roughly 67 weeks after starting pembrolizumab. The receptors were gathered from an adult with mismatch repair-deficient cancer. Each CDR3 is given with its conserved first and last residue. A D gene is named only where the DNA matches it firmly. The size of a clone is reported for some rows only, either as once, few or many, or as a class for expanded clones.

TRBD2,-,TRBJ2-7,TRBV5-5,CASSLASGTYEQYF,TGTGCCAGCAGCTTGGCTAGCGGGACCTACGAGCAGTACTTC
TRBD1,-,TRBJ2-7,TRBV28,CASSFQLGTGISYEQYF,TGTGCCAGCAGTTTCCAACTTGGGACAGGGATTTCCTACGAGCAGTACTTC
TRBD2,-,TRBJ2-1,TRBV30,CAWSISGGQGQFF,TGTGCCTGGAGTATCAGCGGGGGGCAAGGGCAGTTCTTC
-,-,TRBJ2-3,TRBV27,CASSLLGQITDTQYF,TGTGCCAGCAGTTTATTAGGACAAATCACAGATACGCAGTATTTT
-,-,TRBJ2-7,TRBV4-1,CASSQVSTPYEQYF,TGCGCCAGCAGCCAAGTTAGCACACCCTACGAGCAGTACTTC
-,-,TRBJ2-7,TRBV4-3,CASSQVLAENYEQYF,TGCGCCAGCAGCCAAGTATTAGCGGAAAACTACGAGCAGTACTTC
-,-,TRBJ1-2,TRBV6-6,CASSSKGSRGGYTF,TGTGCCAGCAGTTCTAAAGGGTCCAGGGGAGGCTACACCTTC
TRBD1,-,TRBJ2-7,TRBV4-1,CASSQRTGLYEQYF,TGCGCCAGCAGCCAAAGGACAGGGCTCTACGAGCAGTACTTC
TRBD1,-,TRBJ1-1,TRBV6-1,CASSVHRGRERTEAFF,TGTGCCAGCAGTGTCCACAGGGGGCGCGAGCGGACTGAAGCTTTCTTT
TRBD2,-,TRBJ2-1,TRBV7-9,CASRGRPGLAGAYEQFF,TGTGCCAGCAGAGGTCGTCCGGGACTAGCGGGAGCCTATGAGCAGTTCTTC
-,-,TRBJ2-2,TRBV19,CASSMTGNTGELFF,TGTGCCAGTAGTATGACAGGGAACACCGGGGAGCTGTTTTTT
-,-,TRBJ2-6,TRBV11-2,CASRRAGNRANSGANVLTF,TGTGCCAGCAGAAGGGCGGGCAACAGGGCTAACTCTGGGGCCAACGTCCTGACTTTC
TRBD1,-,TRBJ1-5,TRBV6-6,CASTKGAHQPQHF,TGTGCCAGCACCAAGGGGGCCCATCAGCCCCAGCATTTT
-,few,TRBJ1-5,TRBV7-2,CASSLVRSNQPQHF,TGTGCCAGCAGCTTAGTCCGGTCGAATCAGCCCCAGCATTTT
-,-,TRBJ1-1,TRBV7-9,CASSLEGGDGAFF,TGTGCCAGCAGCTTAGAGGGCGGGGACGGGGCTTTCTTT
-,few,TRBJ2-7,TRBV6-5,CASSYSSGAPYEQYF,TGTGCCAGCAGTTACTCGTCGGGAGCCCCCTACGAGCAGTACTTC
TRBD1,-,TRBJ2-7,TRBV27,CASSLGTGGEQYF,TGTGCCAGCAGTTTAGGGACAGGGGGCGAGCAGTACTTC
-,-,TRBJ1-2,TRBV7-8,CASSLAPRVGYGYTF,TGTGCCAGCAGCTTAGCGCCCAGGGTAGGCTATGGCTACACCTTC
TRBD1,-,TRBJ2-3,TRBV27,CASSYIQGSGETDTQYF,TGTGCCAGCAGCTACATACAGGGGTCGGGTGAGACAGATACGCAGTATTTT
-,once,TRBJ2-3,TRBV4-3,CASSQWGDTQYF,TGCGCCAGCAGCCAGTGGGGAGATACGCAGTATTTT
TRBD1,-,TRBJ2-3,TRBV5-4,CASSFTGASTDTQYF,TGTGCCAGCAGCTTCACAGGGGCAAGCACAGATACGCAGTATTTT
-,-,TRBJ2-7,TRBV7-2,CASSFTGNEQYF,TGTGCCAGCAGCTTTACTGGTAACGAGCAGTACTTC